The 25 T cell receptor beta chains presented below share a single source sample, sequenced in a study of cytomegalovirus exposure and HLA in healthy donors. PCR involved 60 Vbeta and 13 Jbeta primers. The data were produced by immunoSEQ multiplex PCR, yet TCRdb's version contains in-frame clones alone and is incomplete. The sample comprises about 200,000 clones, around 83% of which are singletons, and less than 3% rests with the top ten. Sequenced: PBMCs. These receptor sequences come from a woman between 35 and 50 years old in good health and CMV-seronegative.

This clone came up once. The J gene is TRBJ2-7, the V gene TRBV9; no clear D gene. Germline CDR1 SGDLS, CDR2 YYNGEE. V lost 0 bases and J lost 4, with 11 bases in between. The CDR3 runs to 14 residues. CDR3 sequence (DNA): TGTGCCAGCAGCGTAGGCAGGATCGATTACGAGCAGTACTTC. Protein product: CASSVGRIDYEQYF.

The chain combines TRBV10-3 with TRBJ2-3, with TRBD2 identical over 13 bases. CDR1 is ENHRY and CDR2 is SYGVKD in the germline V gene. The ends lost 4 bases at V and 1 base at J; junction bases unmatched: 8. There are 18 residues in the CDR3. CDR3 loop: CAISGTSGRALGTDTQYF. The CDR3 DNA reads TGTGCCATCAGTGGTACTAGCGGGAGGGCCTTAGGCACAGATACGCAGTATTTT.

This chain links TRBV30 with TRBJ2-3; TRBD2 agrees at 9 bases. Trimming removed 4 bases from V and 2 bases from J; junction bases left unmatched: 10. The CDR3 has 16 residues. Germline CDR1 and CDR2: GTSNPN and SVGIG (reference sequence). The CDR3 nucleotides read TGTGCCTGGAATATAGCGGGAGTACGATACACAGATACGCAGTATTTT. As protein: CAWNIAGVRYTDTQYF.

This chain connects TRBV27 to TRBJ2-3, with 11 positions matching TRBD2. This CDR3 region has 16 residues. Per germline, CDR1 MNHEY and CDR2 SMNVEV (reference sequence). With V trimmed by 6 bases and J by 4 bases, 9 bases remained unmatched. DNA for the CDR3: TGTGCCAGCAGCGGAATACTAGCGGGAGTGGCAGATACGCAGTATTTT. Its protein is CASSGILAGVADTQYF.

CDR3 sequence: CASSEGGTGGWEQYF. In DNA form, the CDR3 reads TGTGCCAGCAGTGAAGGCGGGACAGGGGGTTGGGAGCAGTACTTC. The V and J genes are TRBV2 and TRBJ2-7; 11 nucleotides match TRBD1. V trimming: 1 base; J trimming: 7 bases; junction bases outside the gene matches: 6. Germline V CDR1 and CDR2: SNHLY, FYNNEI. This CDR3 has 15 residues.

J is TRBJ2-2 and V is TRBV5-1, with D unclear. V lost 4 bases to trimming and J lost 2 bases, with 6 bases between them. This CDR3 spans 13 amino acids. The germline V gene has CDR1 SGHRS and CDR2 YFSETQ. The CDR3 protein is CASSPKNTGELFF. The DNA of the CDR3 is TGCGCCAGCAGCCCAAAAAACACCGGGGAGCTGTTTTTT.

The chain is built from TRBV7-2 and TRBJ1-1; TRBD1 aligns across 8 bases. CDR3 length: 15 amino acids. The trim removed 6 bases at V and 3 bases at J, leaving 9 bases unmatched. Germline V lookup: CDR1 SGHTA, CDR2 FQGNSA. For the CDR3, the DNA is TGTGCCAGCAGGAGGGGACAGGCCCGCGACACTGAAGCTTTCTTT. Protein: CASRRGQARDTEAFF.

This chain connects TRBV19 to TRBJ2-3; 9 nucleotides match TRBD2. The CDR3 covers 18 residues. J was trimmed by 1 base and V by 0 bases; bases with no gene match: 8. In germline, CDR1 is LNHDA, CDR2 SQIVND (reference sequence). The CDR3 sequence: CASSIDQAGGRRTDTQYF. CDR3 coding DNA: TGTGCCAGTAGTATAGATCAAGCGGGAGGCCGTCGCACAGATACGCAGTATTTT.

The CDR3 spells CASRQGTAEAFF. In nucleotides, the CDR3 is TGTGCCAGTCGACAGGGGACAGCTGAAGCTTTCTTT. The chain couples TRBV6-1 to TRBJ1-1; TRBD1 matches at 8 bases. The CDR3 runs 12 residues. CDR1 and CDR2 from the germline V gene are MNHNS and SASEGT. V shed 9 bases and J 6 bases; nucleotides not matched to a gene: 6.

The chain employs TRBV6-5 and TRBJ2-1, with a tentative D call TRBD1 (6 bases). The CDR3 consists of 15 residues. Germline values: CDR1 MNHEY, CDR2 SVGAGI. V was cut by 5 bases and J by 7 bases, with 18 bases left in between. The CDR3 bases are TGTGCCAGCAGTCCCGGTCAGGGGTTGGTGAATGAGCAGTTCTTC. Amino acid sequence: CASSPGQGLVNEQFF.

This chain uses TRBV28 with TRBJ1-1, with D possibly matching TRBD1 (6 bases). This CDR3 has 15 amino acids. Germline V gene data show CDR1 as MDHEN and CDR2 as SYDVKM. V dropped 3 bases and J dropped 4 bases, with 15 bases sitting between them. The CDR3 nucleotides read TGTGCCAGCAGTTTTTACAGGGAAGGGGGCACTGAAGCTTTCTTT. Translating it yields CASSFYREGGTEAFF.

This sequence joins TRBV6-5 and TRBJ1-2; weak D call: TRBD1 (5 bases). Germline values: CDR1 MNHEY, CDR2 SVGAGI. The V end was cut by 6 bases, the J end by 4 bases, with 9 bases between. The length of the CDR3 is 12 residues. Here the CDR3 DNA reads TGTGCCAGCAGGTCCACAGGCTATGGCTACACCTTC. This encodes CASRSTGYGYTF.

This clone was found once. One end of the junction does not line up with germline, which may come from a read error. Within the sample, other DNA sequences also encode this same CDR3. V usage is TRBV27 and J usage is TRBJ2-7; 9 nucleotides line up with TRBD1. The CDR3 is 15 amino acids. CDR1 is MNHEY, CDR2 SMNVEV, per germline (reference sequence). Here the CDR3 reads CASSYGTGSAYEQYF. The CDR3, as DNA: TGTGCCAGCAGCTATGGGACAGGGTCTGCCTACGAACAGTACTTC.

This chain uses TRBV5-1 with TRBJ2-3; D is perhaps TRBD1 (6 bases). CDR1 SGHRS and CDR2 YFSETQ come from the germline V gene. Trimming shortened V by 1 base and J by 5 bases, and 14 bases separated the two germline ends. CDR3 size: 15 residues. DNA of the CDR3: TGCGCCAGCAGCTTGACAGGGTCGATAGGAGATACGCAGTATTTT. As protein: CASSLTGSIGDTQYF.

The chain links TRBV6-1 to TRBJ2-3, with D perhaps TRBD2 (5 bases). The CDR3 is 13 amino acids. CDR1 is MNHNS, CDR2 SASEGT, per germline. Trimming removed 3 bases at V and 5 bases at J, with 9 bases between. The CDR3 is CASSEQRGDTQYF. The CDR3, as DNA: TGTGCCAGCAGTGAGCAACGGGGAGATACGCAGTATTTT.

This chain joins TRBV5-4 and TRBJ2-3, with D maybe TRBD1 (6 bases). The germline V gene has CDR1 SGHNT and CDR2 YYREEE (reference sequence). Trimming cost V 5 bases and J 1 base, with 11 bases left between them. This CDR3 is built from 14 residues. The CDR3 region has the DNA TGTGCCAGCAGGTCTCCAGGGGGCACAGATACGCAGTATTTT. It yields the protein CASRSPGGTDTQYF.

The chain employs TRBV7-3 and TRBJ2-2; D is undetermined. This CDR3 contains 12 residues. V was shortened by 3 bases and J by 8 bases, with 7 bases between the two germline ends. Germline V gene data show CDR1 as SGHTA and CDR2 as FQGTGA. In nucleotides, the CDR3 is TGTGCCAGCAGCTTTCCCGTGGGGGAGCTGTTTTTT. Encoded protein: CASSFPVGELFF.

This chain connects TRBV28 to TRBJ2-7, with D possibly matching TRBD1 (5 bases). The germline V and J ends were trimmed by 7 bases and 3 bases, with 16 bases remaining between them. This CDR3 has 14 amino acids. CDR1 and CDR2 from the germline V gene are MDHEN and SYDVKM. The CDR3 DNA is TGTGCCAGCAACATCCAGGGCCAAGTCTACGAGCAGTACTTC. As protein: CASNIQGQVYEQYF.

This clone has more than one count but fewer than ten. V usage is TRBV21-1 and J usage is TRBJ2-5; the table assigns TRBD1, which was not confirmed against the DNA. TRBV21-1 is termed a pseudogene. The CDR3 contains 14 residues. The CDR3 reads CASSKKQERETQYF. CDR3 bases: TGTGCCAGCAGCAAAAAGCAGGAACGGGAGACCCAGTACTTC.

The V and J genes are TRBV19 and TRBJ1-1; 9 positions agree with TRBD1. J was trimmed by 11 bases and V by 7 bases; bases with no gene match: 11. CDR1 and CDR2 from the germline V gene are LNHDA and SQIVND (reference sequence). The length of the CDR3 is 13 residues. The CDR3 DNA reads TGTGCCAGTACCACAGGGGGCTTGACAGAGGCTTTCTTT. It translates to CASTTGGLTEAFF.

The CDR3, as DNA: TGTGCCAGCAGCACCGACAGGGGCAATGAGCAGTTCTTC. As protein: CASSTDRGNEQFF. The chain employs TRBV7-2 and TRBJ2-1, with 8 bases that match TRBD1. The CDR3 consists of 13 residues. The V segment lost 5 bases and the J segment 6 bases; nucleotides outside the gene matches: 3. In germline, CDR1 is SGHTA, CDR2 FQGNSA.

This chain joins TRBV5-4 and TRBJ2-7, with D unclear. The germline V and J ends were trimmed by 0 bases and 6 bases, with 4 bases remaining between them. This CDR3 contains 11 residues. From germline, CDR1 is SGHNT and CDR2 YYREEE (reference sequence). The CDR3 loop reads CASSLVSEQYF. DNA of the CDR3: TGTGCCAGCAGCTTGGTGAGCGAGCAGTACTTC.

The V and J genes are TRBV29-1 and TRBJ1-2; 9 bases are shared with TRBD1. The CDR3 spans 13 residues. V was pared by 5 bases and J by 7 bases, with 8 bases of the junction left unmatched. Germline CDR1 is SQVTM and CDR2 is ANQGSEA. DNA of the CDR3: TGCAGCGTTCAAGGGACAGGGTCGAGTGGCTACACCTTC. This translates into CSVQGTGSSGYTF.

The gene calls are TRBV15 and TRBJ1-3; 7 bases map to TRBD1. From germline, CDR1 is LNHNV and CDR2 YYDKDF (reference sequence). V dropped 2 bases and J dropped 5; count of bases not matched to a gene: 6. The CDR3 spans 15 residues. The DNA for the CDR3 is TGTGCCACCAGCAGACCAGGGACAGATCGAAACACCATATATTTT. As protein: CATSRPGTDRNTIYF.

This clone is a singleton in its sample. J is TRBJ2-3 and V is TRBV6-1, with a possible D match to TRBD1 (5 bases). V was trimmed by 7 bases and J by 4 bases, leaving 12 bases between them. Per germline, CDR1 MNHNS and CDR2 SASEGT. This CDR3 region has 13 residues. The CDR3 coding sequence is TGTGCCAGCACATATCAGGGTCCAGATACGCAGTATTTT. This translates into CASTYQGPDTQYF.